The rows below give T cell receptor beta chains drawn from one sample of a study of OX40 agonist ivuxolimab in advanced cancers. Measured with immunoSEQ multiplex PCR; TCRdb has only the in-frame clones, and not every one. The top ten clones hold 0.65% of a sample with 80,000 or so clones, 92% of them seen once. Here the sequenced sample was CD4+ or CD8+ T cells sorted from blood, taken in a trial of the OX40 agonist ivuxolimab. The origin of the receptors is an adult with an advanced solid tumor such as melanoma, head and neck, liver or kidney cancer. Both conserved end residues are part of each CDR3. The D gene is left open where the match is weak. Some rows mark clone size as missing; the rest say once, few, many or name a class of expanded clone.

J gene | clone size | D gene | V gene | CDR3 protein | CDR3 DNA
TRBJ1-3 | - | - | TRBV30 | CAWAPGTAGNTIYF | TGTGCCTGGGCCCCCGGGACCGCCGGAAACACCATATATTTT
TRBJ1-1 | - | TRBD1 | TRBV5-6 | CASSLGGTEFYTEAFF | TGTGCCAGCAGCTTGGGGGGGACAGAATTCTACACTGAAGCTTTCTTT
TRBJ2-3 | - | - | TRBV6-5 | CASSYSFGSTDTQYF | TGTGCCAGCAGTTACTCCTTCGGGTCCACAGATACGCAGTATTTT
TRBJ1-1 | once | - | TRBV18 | CASSGSRALNTEAFF | TGTGCCAGCTCAGGTTCGCGAGCGTTGAACACTGAAGCTTTCTTT
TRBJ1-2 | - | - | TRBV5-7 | CASSTTDMLDGYTF | TGTGCCAGCAGCACGACGGACATGTTGGATGGCTACACCTTC
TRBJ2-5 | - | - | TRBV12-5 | CASGFSETQYF | TGTGCTAGTGGTTTTTCAGAGACCCAGTACTTC
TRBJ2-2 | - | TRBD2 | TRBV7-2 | CASTPGLAGGVGTGELFF | TGTGCCAGCACCCCAGGACTAGCGGGAGGAGTGGGCACCGGGGAGCTGTTTTTT
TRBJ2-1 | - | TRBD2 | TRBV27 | CASSLSGRTSGVSSYNEQFF | TGTGCCAGCAGTTTATCAGGACGGACTAGCGGAGTCAGCTCCTACAATGAGCAGTTCTTC
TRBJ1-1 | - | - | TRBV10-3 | CAISVRREGSVDPKAFF | TGTGCCATCAGTGTGAGGCGGGAGGGGTCGGTAGACCCAAAAGCTTTCTTT
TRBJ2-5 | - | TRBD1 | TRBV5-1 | CASSSRRQGASETQYF | TGCGCCAGCAGCTCGAGACGACAGGGGGCTTCAGAGACCCAGTACTTC
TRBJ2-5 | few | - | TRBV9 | CASSPRAASPETQYF | TGTGCCAGCAGCCCCCGTGCAGCGTCCCCAGAGACCCAGTACTTC
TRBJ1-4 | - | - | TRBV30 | CAWSQNRVEKLFF | TGTGCCTGGAGTCAGAACAGGGTTGAAAAACTGTTTTTT
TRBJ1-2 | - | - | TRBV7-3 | CASSLGRDGYTF | TGTGCCAGCAGCTTAGGCCGGGATGGCTACACCTTC
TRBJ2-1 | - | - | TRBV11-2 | CASRKSGLILRDEQFF | TGTGCCAGCAGGAAGTCGGGCCTTATACTTCGCGATGAGCAGTTCTTC
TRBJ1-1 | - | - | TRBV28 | CASSLGYRSEAFF | TGTGCCAGCAGTTTGGGATACAGGAGTGAAGCTTTCTTT
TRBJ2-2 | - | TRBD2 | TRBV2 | CASSTSGLAGELFF | TGTGCCAGCAGTACCAGCGGACTAGCTGGGGAGCTGTTTTTT
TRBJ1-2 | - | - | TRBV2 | CASSETRKNYGYTF | TGTGCCAGCAGTGAGACACGTAAAAACTATGGCTACACCTTC
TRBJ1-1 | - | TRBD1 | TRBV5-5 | CASSLVGQVTFNGEAFF | TGTGCCAGCAGCTTGGTTGGACAGGTCACTTTCAACGGTGAAGCTTTCTTT
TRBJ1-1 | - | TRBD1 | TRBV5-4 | CASSLQGASTEAFF | TGTGCCAGCAGCTTGCAGGGGGCGAGTACTGAAGCTTTCTTT
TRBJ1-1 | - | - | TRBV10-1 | CASSESGTTEAFF | TGCGCCAGCAGTGAGTCAGGGACGACTGAAGCTTTCTTT
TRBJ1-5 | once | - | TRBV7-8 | CASSLVDGTNQPQHF | TGTGCCAGCAGCTTAGTGGACGGGACCAATCAGCCCCAGCATTTT
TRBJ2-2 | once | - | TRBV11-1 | CASRNLDGTGELFF | TGTGCCAGCAGGAATTTGGATGGAACCGGGGAGCTGTTTTTT
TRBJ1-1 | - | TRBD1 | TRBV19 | CASSRQGQVAFF | TGTGCCAGTAGCAGACAGGGGCAGGTGGCTTTCTTT
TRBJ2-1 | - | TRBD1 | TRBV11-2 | CASSRSDRGRNEQFF | TGTGCCAGCAGCCGATCGGACAGGGGGCGGAATGAGCAGTTCTTC
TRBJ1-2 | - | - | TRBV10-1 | CASSSTRDGLFYGYTF | TGCGCCAGCAGTTCTACCCGGGACGGATTGTTCTATGGCTACACCTTC
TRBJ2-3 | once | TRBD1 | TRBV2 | CASSRRQGGTDTQYF | TGTGCCAGCAGTCGAAGACAGGGGGGCACAGATACGCAGTATTTT
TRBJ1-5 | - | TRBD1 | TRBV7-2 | CASSFSLGTGLPRYQPQHF | TGTGCCAGCAGCTTCTCACTCGGGACAGGGTTGCCTCGCTATCAGCCCCAGCATTTT
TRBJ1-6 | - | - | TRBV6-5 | CASSESDSPLHF | TGTGCCAGCAGTGAATCGGATTCACCCCTCCACTTT
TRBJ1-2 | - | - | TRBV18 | CASSLNRQNLGYTF | TGTGCCAGCTCACTGAACAGACAGAATCTTGGCTACACCTTC
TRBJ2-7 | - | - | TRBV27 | CASSLHPDASSYEQYF | TGTGCCAGCAGTTTACACCCCGATGCGAGCTCCTACGAGCAGTACTTC
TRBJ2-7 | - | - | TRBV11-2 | CASRSGPGARPNEQYF | TGTGCCAGCAGATCAGGGCCCGGGGCCCGCCCCAACGAGCAGTACTTC
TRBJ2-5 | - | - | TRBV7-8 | CASSRGTQETQYF | TGTGCCAGCAGCAGGGGCACTCAAGAGACCCAGTACTTC
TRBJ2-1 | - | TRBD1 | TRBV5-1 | CASSLAEGAVSYNEQFF | TGCGCCAGCAGCTTGGCCGAGGGGGCTGTGTCCTACAATGAGCAGTTCTTC
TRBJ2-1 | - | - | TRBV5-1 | CASSLYNYNEQFF | TGCGCCAGCAGCTTGTACAACTACAATGAGCAGTTCTTC
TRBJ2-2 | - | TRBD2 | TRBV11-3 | CASSPRLAGGTGELFF | TGTGCCAGCAGCCCCCGACTAGCGGGAGGCACCGGGGAGCTGTTTTTT
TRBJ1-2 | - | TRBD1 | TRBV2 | CASSVGGSLGDGYTF | TGTGCCAGCAGTGTAGGGGGCAGTCTTGGGGATGGCTACACCTTC
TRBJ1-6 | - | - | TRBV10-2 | CASSESSGNSPLHF | TGCGCCAGCAGTGAGTCGTCGGGGAATTCACCCCTCCACTTT
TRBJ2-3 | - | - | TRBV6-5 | CASSKPGTDTQYF | TGTGCCAGCAGTAAACCAGGTACAGATACGCAGTATTTT
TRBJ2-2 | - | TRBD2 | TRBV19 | CASRPGLAGTGELFF | TGTGCCAGTAGACCGGGACTAGCGGGCACCGGGGAGCTGTTTTTT
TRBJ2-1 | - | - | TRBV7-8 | CASHLTDPNSYNEQFF | TGTGCCAGCCACTTGACCGATCCAAACTCCTACAATGAGCAGTTCTTC
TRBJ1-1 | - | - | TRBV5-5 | CASSYRRTSMNTEAFF | TGTGCCAGCAGCTATCGAAGAACTTCCATGAACACTGAAGCTTTCTTT
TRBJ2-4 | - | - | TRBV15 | CATSRERQGGNIQYF | TGTGCCACCAGCCGCGAGAGACAGGGAGGGAACATTCAGTACTTC
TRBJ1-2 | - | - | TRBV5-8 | CASSLVGGYYGYTF | TGTGCCAGCAGCTTGGTTGGGGGCTACTATGGCTACACCTTC
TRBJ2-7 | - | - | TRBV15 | CATSRNRMYEQYF | TGTGCCACCAGCAGGAACAGGATGTACGAGCAGTACTTC
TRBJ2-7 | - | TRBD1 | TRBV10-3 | CAISEGQGSYEQYF | TGTGCCATCAGTGAGGGACAGGGTTCCTACGAGCAGTACTTC
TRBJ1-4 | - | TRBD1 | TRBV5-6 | CASSLIGGGEKLFF | TGTGCCAGCAGCTTGATAGGGGGCGGTGAAAAACTGTTTTTT
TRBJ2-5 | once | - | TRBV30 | CAWSGELRKTQYF | TGTGCCTGGAGTGGGGAGTTGAGAAAGACCCAGTACTTC
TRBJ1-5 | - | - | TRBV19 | CASSMGREYNQPQHF | TGTGCCAGTAGTATGGGCAGGGAGTACAATCAGCCCCAGCATTTT
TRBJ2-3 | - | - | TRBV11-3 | CASSLDRLTGVTQYF | TGTGCCAGCAGCTTAGATCGTCTAACCGGGGTGACGCAGTATTTT